Below, one T cell receptor beta chain is given with its context. Antigen unknown. The data were taken from a study of CD8+ T cells in alopecia areata. Whole-study context: Disease severity was quantified as SALT score of affected scalp area. Study outcomes and limitations: Although TCR sharing was seen in mice, sharing across patients was less clear, possibly for HLA-related reasons.

cDNA reverse transcribed from extracted RNA served as the sequencing template. Some clones are missing from TCRdb's copy, which holds only in-frame ones; the method was immunoSEQ multiplex PCR. The table shows more than 140,000 clones, with 70% to 90% occurring only once. The sample's treatment: oral pan-JAK inhibitor, 5-10 mg twice daily. The CDR3 consists of 18 residues. Trimming shortened V by 2 bases and J by 0 bases, and 20 bases separated the two germline ends. Germline V lookup: CDR1 SGHRS, CDR2 YFSETQ. The chain couples TRBV5-1 to TRBJ1-1, with D unclear. The sample consisted of CD8+ T cells sorted from blood, taken at week 4, from a patient treated with tofacitinib. This TCR derives from a human donor with alopecia areata. DNA of the CDR3: TGCGCCAGCAGCTTAAAGGCCCAGGCGGCTAACATGAACACTGAAGCTTTCTTT. This gives the protein CASSLKAQAANMNTEAFF. Based on the CDR3 plus reference TRBV5-1 and TRBJ1-1, the full variable domain is KAGVTQTPRYLIKTRGQQVTLSCSPISGHRSVSWYQQTPGQGLQFLFEYFSETQRNKGNFPGRFSGRQFSNSRSEMNVSTLELGDSALYLCASSLKAQAANMNTEAFFGQGTRLTVV.